Listed below are T cell receptor beta chains from one sample, sequenced in a study of T-cell reconstitution after alpha-beta-depleted transplantation in children. TCRdb reprocessed the PCR reads with MiXCR, giving one entry per CDR3 protein. This sample carries about 600,000 distinct CDR3 sequences, 23% of them seen once, and the ten largest clones take roughly 15%. Sample: PBMCs, mostly from graft donor cells, taken 360 days after TCRalphabeta/CD19-depleted stem cell transplant. The receptors here all came from a boy under two years old who had a stem cell transplant for acute myeloid leukemia, so the T cells may come from the graft donor. Both conserved end residues are part of each CDR3. A D gene is named only where the DNA matches it firmly. Some rows have no size entry. The others give once, few or many, or a class for an expanded clone.

>TRBD1|TRBV7-9|TRBJ2-5|many
CASSLVGQGQETQYF
TGTGCCAGCAGCTTAGTCGGACAGGGGCAAGAGACCCAGTACTTC
>-|TRBV4-3|TRBJ2-2|few
CASSPVSYPGELFF
TGCGCCAGCAGCCCAGTCAGTTATCCCGGGGAGCTGTTTTTT
>TRBD1|TRBV11-2|TRBJ2-1|-
CASSLKTGPVGEQFF
TGTGCCAGCAGCTTAAAGACAGGGCCCGTCGGTGAGCAGTTCTTC
>TRBD1|TRBV28|TRBJ1-5|-
CASSTQGQGRGQPQHF
TGTGCCAGCAGTACGCAAGGACAGGGTCGGGGTCAGCCCCAGCATTTT
>-|TRBV10-1|TRBJ1-4|-
CASRTKLGQEKLFF
TGCGCCAGCAGGACTAAACTAGGACAGGAAAAACTGTTTTTT
>TRBD2|TRBV28|TRBJ2-1|many
CASSKASGGSYNEQFF
TGTGCCAGCAGTAAGGCTAGCGGGGGGTCCTACAATGAGCAGTTCTTC
>-|TRBV20-1|TRBJ2-6|many
CSAQDHRDSSGANVLTF
TGCAGTGCCCAAGACCACAGGGATAGCTCTGGGGCCAACGTCCTGACTTTC
>-|TRBV29-1|TRBJ2-5|many
CSVGTTGTAQETQYF
TGCAGCGTGGGGACGACCGGGACGGCTCAAGAGACCCAGTACTTC
>TRBD1|TRBV20-1|TRBJ2-7|-
CSARDGDRDSYEQYF
TGCAGTGCTAGAGATGGGGACAGGGACTCCTACGAGCAGTACTTC
>-|TRBV7-9|TRBJ2-7|-
CASSPSPLYEQYF
TGTGCCAGCAGCCCTTCACCTCTTTACGAGCAGTACTTC